These 30 T cell receptor beta chains were sequenced from one sample in a study of blood T cell repertoires in COVID-19. Data came from immunoSEQ multiplex PCR; TCRdb stores just in-frame clones and leaves some out. There are some 70,000 clones in the sample; around 80% occur only once, and roughly a tenth lies in the top ten. Specimen: peripheral blood. The receptors derive from a woman aged 50 to 60 with acute or convalescent COVID-19.

V gene TRBV28 combines with J gene TRBJ2-3; 15 nucleotides agree with TRBD2. CDR1 is MDHEN and CDR2 is SYDVKM in the germline V gene. V dropped 2 bases and J dropped 15; count of bases not matched to a gene: 6. The CDR3 length is 14 residues. The CDR3 region is CASSLGLAGGHGYF. CDR3 DNA sequence: TGTGCCAGCAGTTTAGGACTAGCGGGAGGGCATGGCTATTTT.

The chain is built from TRBV9 and TRBJ2-3; tentative D call: TRBD1 (5 bases). Deletions cut 0 bases from V and 2 bases from J, with 10 bases between. The CDR3 is 15 amino acids. In germline, CDR1 is SGDLS, CDR2 YYNGEE. The CDR3 protein is CASSVVGRVTDTQYF. The CDR3 DNA follows: TGTGCCAGCAGCGTAGTTGGCAGGGTCACAGATACGCAGTATTTT.

V is TRBV5-1 and J is TRBJ1-4; D gene ambiguous. The germline gives CDR1 SGHRS, CDR2 YFSETQ. This CDR3 is built from 16 residues. The V end was cut by 4 bases, the J end by 7 bases, with 20 bases between. The CDR3 protein is CASSPDEAEPGEKLFF. Here the CDR3 DNA reads TGCGCCAGCAGCCCGGATGAAGCTGAACCGGGTGAAAAACTGTTTTTT. The full variable domain, completed using reference TRBV5-1 and TRBJ1-4, is KAGVTQTPRYLIKTRGQQVTLSCSPISGHRSVSWYQQTPGQGLQFLFEYFSETQRNKGNFPGRFSGRQFSNSRSEMNVSTLELGDSALYLCASSPDEAEPGEKLFFGSGTQLSVL.

The gene calls are TRBV5-6 and TRBJ2-5, with 8 positions matching TRBD2. V was clipped by 3 bases and J by 5 bases; unmatched bases: 12. This CDR3 has 16 residues. Germline loops: CDR1 SGHDT, CDR2 YYEEEE. DNA of the CDR3: TGTGCCAGCAGCTGGGGGGTGGCTAGCGGGTCGGAGACCCAGTACTTC. Its translation: CASSWGVASGSETQYF.

The J gene is TRBJ2-1, the V gene TRBV4-3; 10 bases are a match to TRBD1. Germline trimming cut 4 bases from V and 2 bases from J; bases unmatched to any gene: 2. The CDR3 consists of 15 residues. CDR1 is LGHNA, CDR2 YSLEER, per germline. The chain's CDR3 is CASSLDRGTYNEQFF. In DNA, the CDR3 is TGCGCCAGCAGCCTGGACAGGGGGACCTACAATGAGCAGTTCTTC.

This clone was detected a few times. The chain combines TRBV7-2 with TRBJ2-1; D unclear. V lost 1 base to trimming and J lost 9 bases, with 13 bases between them. Germline CDR1 and CDR2: SGHTA and FQGNSA. This CDR3 is 14 amino acids long. As DNA, the CDR3 is TGTGCCAGCAGCTTAGGACTGCGAGGCGCTGAGCAGTTCTTC. Its translation is CASSLGLRGAEQFF.

This chain links TRBV6-6 with TRBJ2-5; D not certain. V gave up 8 bases and J gave up 2 bases, with 15 bases separating them. Per germline, CDR1 MNHNY and CDR2 SVGAGI (reference sequence). The CDR3 covers 14 residues. The CDR3 region is CASCRKQIQETQYF. CDR3 coding DNA: TGTGCCAGCTGTCGAAAACAGATACAAGAGACCCAGTACTTC.

V is TRBV11-2 and J is TRBJ1-2, with D possibly TRBD1 on 6 matching bases. The CDR3 contains 15 residues. Trimming cost V 0 bases and J 2 bases, with 10 bases left between them. CDR1 and CDR2 from the germline V gene are SGHAT and FQNNGV. The CDR3 DNA is TGTGCCAGCAGCTTAGAGCAGGGGATAAACTATGGCTACACCTTC. Amino acid sequence: CASSLEQGINYGYTF.

V and J are TRBV7-9 and TRBJ2-3; the D is unclear. Germline CDR1 is SEHNR and CDR2 is FQNEAQ (reference sequence). The CDR3 contains 15 residues. The germline V and J ends were trimmed by 2 bases and 2 bases, with 11 bases remaining between them. CDR3 nucleotides: TGTGCCAGCAGCTTAATGACGGGTTACACAGATACGCAGTATTTT. Translated, it gives CASSLMTGYTDTQYF. Complete variable domain (other parts from reference TRBV7-9 and TRBJ2-3): DTGVSQNPRHKITKRGQNVTFRCDPISEHNRLYWYRQTLGQGPEFLTYFQNEAQLEKSRLLSDRFSAERPKGSFSTLEIQRTEQGDSAMYLCASSLMTGYTDTQYFGPGTRLTVL.

The rearrangement links TRBV4-1 to TRBJ2-7; D is possibly TRBD1 (5 bases). V lost 0 bases to trimming and J lost 1 base, with 13 bases between them. From germline, CDR1 is MGHRA and CDR2 YSYEKL. CDR3 length: 16 amino acids. Here the CDR3 reads CASSQDLGVGSYEQYF. In DNA, the CDR3 is TGCGCCAGCAGCCAAGATTTAGGGGTAGGTTCCTACGAGCAGTACTTC.

The chain uses TRBV9 and TRBJ2-1; TRBD2 matches 9 bases. Losses at the gene ends were 3 bases for V and 8 bases for J; bases not matched to a gene: 12. This CDR3 comprises 16 residues. From germline, CDR1 is SGDLS and CDR2 YYNGEE. The CDR3 nucleotides read TGTGCCAGCAGCGCCAACGCGGGACTAGCCGTCTATGAGCAGTTCTTC. Translating gives CASSANAGLAVYEQFF.

This chain joins TRBV20-1 and TRBJ2-5; D gene ambiguous. The V end lost 6 bases, the J end lost 9 bases, and 14 bases lay between the germline ends. This CDR3 comprises 11 residues. Looked up from germline, CDR1 is DFQATT and CDR2 is SNEGSKA (reference sequence). In DNA form, the CDR3 reads TGCAGTGCCCAAAAAGATCAGGCCCAGTACTTC. Amino acid sequence: CSAQKDQAQYF.

The genes are TRBV18 and TRBJ1-5, with 9 bases aligning to TRBD1. The CDR3 consists of 16 residues. CDR1 KGHSH and CDR2 LQKENI come from the germline V gene. The J segment lost 3 bases and the V segment lost 4 bases, leaving 7 bases of the junction unmatched. The CDR3 DNA reads as TGTGCCAGCTCACGCAGCCGGGACAGGGACAATCAGCCCCAGCATTTT. Encoded protein: CASSRSRDRDNQPQHF.

The chain joins TRBV9 to TRBJ2-1, with TRBD2 identical over 10 bases. The ends lost 4 bases at V and 4 bases at J; junction bases unmatched: 5. CDR3 length: 15 amino acids. The germline V gene has CDR1 SGDLS and CDR2 YYNGEE. The CDR3 DNA follows: TGTGCCAGCAGCAGAAGCGGGGGGGAGTACAATGAGCAGTTCTTC. This translates into CASSRSGGEYNEQFF.

This chain joins TRBV9 and TRBJ2-1; the match to TRBD2 covers 11 bases. This CDR3 contains 15 residues. The germline V gene has CDR1 SGDLS and CDR2 YYNGEE. V was clipped by 3 bases and J by 4 bases; unmatched bases: 3. DNA of the CDR3: TGTGCCAGCAGCGAACTAGCGGGAGTTTACAATGAGCAGTTCTTC. Translation: CASSELAGVYNEQFF.

J is TRBJ2-7 and V is TRBV27; TRBD1 is a possible D gene (6 bases). CDR1 is MNHEY, CDR2 SMNVEV, per germline (reference sequence). The V and J ends lost 7 bases and 5 bases respectively, with 27 bases between them. The CDR3 sequence is 17 residues long. The CDR3 reads CASIEDRLARFRNEQYF. In DNA form, the CDR3 reads TGTGCCAGCATTGAAGACAGGCTCGCCCGTTTTCGGAACGAGCAGTACTTC.

The rearrangement uses TRBV25-1 and TRBJ1-2; D is unresolved. The germline CDR1 and CDR2 sequences are MGHDK and SYGVNS. The CDR3 consists of 12 residues. The V gene lost 3 bases and the J gene lost 5 bases, with 7 bases spanning the gap. This chain's CDR3 is CASSDGRYGYTF. DNA of the CDR3: TGTGCCAGCAGTGATGGTCGGTATGGCTACACCTTC.

This rearrangement joins TRBV9 to TRBJ2-7; D is possibly TRBD2 (5 bases). The CDR3 is 15 residues long. From germline, CDR1 is SGDLS and CDR2 YYNGEE. Trimming pared 0 bases from V and 2 bases from J, leaving 12 bases between. CDR3 bases: TGTGCCAGCAGCGTAGACCCGGGGAACCCCTACGAGCAGTACTTC. Protein sequence: CASSVDPGNPYEQYF. The whole variable domain, remainder taken from reference TRBV9 and TRBJ2-7, is DSGVTQTPKHLITATGQRVTLRCSPRSGDLSVYWYQQSLDQGLQFLIQYYNGEERAKGNILERFSAQQFPDLHSELNLSSLELGDSALYFCASSVDPGNPYEQYFGPGTRLTVT.

The rearrangement joins TRBV2 to TRBJ1-2; a possible D gene is TRBD1 (6 bases). The CDR3 is made up of 13 amino acids. Germline CDR1 SNHLY, CDR2 FYNNEI. Trimming removed 6 bases at V and 8 bases at J, with 16 bases between. CDR3 sequence: CASRAGAGDGYTF. In DNA, the CDR3 is TGTGCCAGCAGGGCGGGGGCAGGGGACGGCTACACCTTC.

This chain links TRBV7-3 with TRBJ2-7; the match to TRBD2 covers 9 bases. V trimming: 2 bases; J trimming: 1 base; junction bases outside the gene matches: 3. The CDR3 contains 15 residues. The germline V gene encodes CDR1 SGHTA and CDR2 FQGTGA. CDR3 bases: TGTGCCAGCAGCTTAGGGCTAGCGGGGTCCTACGAGCAGTACTTC. Protein sequence: CASSLGLAGSYEQYF.

The J gene is TRBJ2-2, the V gene TRBV5-1, with 10 positions matching TRBD1. The V segment lost 4 bases and the J segment 7 bases; nucleotides outside the gene matches: 4. Germline V gene sequence: CDR1 SGHRS, CDR2 YFSETQ. This CDR3 has 14 residues. The CDR3 spells CASSPTGGSGELFF. The CDR3 nucleotides read TGCGCCAGCAGCCCGACAGGGGGCAGCGGGGAGCTGTTTTTT.

The chain has TRBV12-3 or TRBV12-4 and TRBJ1-6; D not resolved. The CDR3 covers 12 residues. V was pared by 7 bases and J by 9 bases, with 10 bases between. The CDR3 protein is CASTRVGSPLHF. CDR3 coding DNA: TGTGCCAGCACCCGGGTTGGTTCACCCCTCCACTTT.

The genes are TRBV2 and TRBJ2-7, with a weak D call TRBD1 (5 bases). Germline CDR1 is SNHLY and CDR2 is FYNNEI. Trimming shortened V by 1 base and J by 8 bases, and 24 bases separated the two germline ends. CDR3 length: 17 residues. The DNA of the CDR3 is TGTGCCAGCAGTGAAGAGGGGTCTGGGGTGCTTCTTTCGAAGCAGTACTTC. This codes for CASSEEGSGVLLSKQYF.

V usage is TRBV29-1 and J usage is TRBJ2-1, with 11 bases fitting TRBD2. The trim removed 7 bases at V and 3 bases at J, leaving 5 bases unmatched. Per germline, CDR1 SQVTM and CDR2 ANQGSEA. The CDR3 covers 14 residues. CDR3 protein: CSGKGLAVYNEQFF. The CDR3 nucleotides read TGCAGCGGCAAGGGACTAGCGGTCTACAATGAGCAGTTCTTC.

CDR3 loop: CASSTWGTGRSDEKLFF. In DNA, the CDR3 is TGTGCCAGCAGTACTTGGGGTACAGGGCGGTCAGATGAAAAACTGTTTTTT. The rearrangement links TRBV27 to TRBJ1-4, with D perhaps matching TRBD1 (6 bases). The V gene lost 5 bases and the J gene lost 6 bases, with 22 bases spanning the gap. Germline CDR1 MNHEY, CDR2 SMNVEV (reference sequence). The CDR3 loop spans 17 amino acids.

The chain links TRBV2 to TRBJ1-5; D is uncertain. The V gene lost 3 bases and the J gene lost 3 bases, with 12 bases spanning the gap. The CDR3 has 15 amino acids. Per the germline V gene, CDR1 is SNHLY and CDR2 is FYNNEI. The CDR3 coding sequence is TGTGCCAGCAGTGAGAGGTCACAAATCAATCAGCCCCAGCATTTT. Amino acid sequence: CASSERSQINQPQHF.

The chain links TRBV5-4 to TRBJ2-3; D ambiguous. The V end lost 4 bases, the J end lost 2 bases, and 5 bases lay between the germline ends. There are 12 residues in the CDR3. Looked up from germline, CDR1 is SGHNT and CDR2 is YYREEE (reference sequence). CDR3 sequence (DNA): TGTGCCAGCAGCCTAGACACAGATACGCAGTATTTT. Amino acid sequence: CASSLDTDTQYF.

This rearrangement joins TRBV9 to TRBJ2-5, with TRBD2 matching 8 bases. Germline V gene lookup returns CDR1 SGDLS and CDR2 YYNGEE. Trimming removed 0 bases from V and 5 bases from J; junction bases left unmatched: 6. The CDR3 spans 15 residues. CDR3 bases: TGTGCCAGCAGCGTAGGAGCGGGAGTGAGGGAGACCCAGTACTTC. Its translation: CASSVGAGVRETQYF.

This clone was detected only once. The J gene is TRBJ1-5, the V gene TRBV7-8; 8 bases match TRBD1. This CDR3 has 15 residues. Germline V gene data show CDR1 as SGHVS and CDR2 as FQNEAQ. Trimming took 4 bases from V and 3 from J; bases not matched to a gene: 5. This CDR3 reads CASSSGQGHNQPQHF. As DNA, the CDR3 is TGTGCCAGCAGCTCAGGACAGGGCCACAATCAGCCCCAGCATTTT.

V is TRBV3-1 (or the pseudogene TRBV3-2) and J is TRBJ1-1, with D tentatively TRBD1 (5 bases). The CDR3 is 14 residues long. Germline CDR1 is LGHDT and CDR2 is YNNKEL (reference sequence). Trimming removed 3 bases from V and 5 bases from J, with 13 bases in between. The CDR3 is CASSQGGDGTEAFF. The DNA for the CDR3 is TGTGCCAGCAGCCAGGGAGGGGACGGAACTGAAGCTTTCTTT.